The clone carrying this T cell receptor beta chain was seen many times. Each CDR3 protein is one row after TCRdb ran MiXCR on the PCR reads. The top ten hold approximately 1.2% of the sample, which has about 36,000 distinct CDR3 sequences, 19% seen once. The CDR3 totals 15 residues. V shed 5 bases and J 2 bases; nucleotides not matched to a gene: 7. The germline CDR1 and CDR2 sequences are SNHLY and FYNNEI. The sample originates from a study of molecular identifiers for immune sequencing clone quantification. The sample was naive CD8+ T cells from blood, with Jurkat cell RNA spiked in. Subset denoted: FACS-sorted CD8+CD4-CCR7+CD45RA+ naive T cells. The receptor comes from a human donor in good health. Some libraries in this study had Jurkat cell RNA spiked in. The genes are TRBV2 and TRBJ2-3, with 7 bases matching TRBD1. CDR3 nucleotide sequence: TGTGCCAGCAGTCGAACCACAGGGGTCACAGATACGCAGTATTTT. Its translation: CASSRTTGVTDTQYF.